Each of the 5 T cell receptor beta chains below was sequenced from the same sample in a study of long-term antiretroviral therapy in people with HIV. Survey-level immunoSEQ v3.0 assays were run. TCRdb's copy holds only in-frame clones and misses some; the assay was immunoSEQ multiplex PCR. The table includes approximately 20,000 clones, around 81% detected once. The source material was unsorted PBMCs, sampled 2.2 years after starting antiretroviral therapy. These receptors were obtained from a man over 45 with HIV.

In nucleotides, the CDR3 is TGTGCCAGCAGCTTTTTAGGCGGGAGGGGCTTCTACAATGAGCAGTTCTTC. Translating it yields CASSFLGGRGFYNEQFF. V and J are TRBV7-2 and TRBJ2-1; 9 nucleotides agree with TRBD2. Germline values: CDR1 SGHTA, CDR2 FQGNSA. The CDR3 spans 17 residues. The V gene end was trimmed by 3 bases and the J gene end by 3 bases; junction bases not matched to a gene: 9. Filled out from reference TRBV7-2 and TRBJ2-1, the complete variable domain reads GAGVSQSPSNKVTEKGKDVELRCDPISGHTALYWYRQSLGQGLEFLIYFQGNSAPDKSGLPSDRFSAERTGGSVSTLTIQRTQQEDSAVYLCASSFLGGRGFYNEQFFGPGTRLTVL.

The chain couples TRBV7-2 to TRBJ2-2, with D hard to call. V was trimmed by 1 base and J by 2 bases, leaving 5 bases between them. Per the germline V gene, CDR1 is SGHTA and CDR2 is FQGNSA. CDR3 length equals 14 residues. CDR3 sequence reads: CASSLDPNTGELFF. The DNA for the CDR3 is TGTGCCAGCAGCTTAGACCCCAACACCGGGGAGCTGTTTTTT.

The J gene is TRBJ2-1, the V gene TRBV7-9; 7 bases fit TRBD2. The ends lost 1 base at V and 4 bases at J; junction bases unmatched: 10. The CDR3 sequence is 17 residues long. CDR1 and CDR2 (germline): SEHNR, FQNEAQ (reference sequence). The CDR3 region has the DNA TGTGCCAGCAGCTTAGAGCGCGGGAGAGGAGGGTACAATGAGCAGTTCTTC. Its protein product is CASSLERGRGGYNEQFF.

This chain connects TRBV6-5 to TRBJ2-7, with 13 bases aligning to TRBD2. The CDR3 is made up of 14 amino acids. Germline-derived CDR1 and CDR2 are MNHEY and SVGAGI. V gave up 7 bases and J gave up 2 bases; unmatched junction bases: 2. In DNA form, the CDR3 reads TGTGCCAGCACCGGGACTAGCGGGACCTACGAGCAGTACTTC. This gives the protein CASTGTSGTYEQYF.

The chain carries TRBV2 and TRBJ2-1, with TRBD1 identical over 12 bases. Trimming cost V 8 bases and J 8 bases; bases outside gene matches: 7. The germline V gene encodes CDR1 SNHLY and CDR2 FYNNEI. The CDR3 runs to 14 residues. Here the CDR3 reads CASLRDRGRDEQFF. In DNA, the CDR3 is TGTGCCAGCTTGAGGGACAGGGGGCGGGATGAGCAGTTCTTC.